The T cell receptor (beta chain) described here comes from a study of blood T cells in healthy people across ages. The CDR3 runs to 13 residues. Germline CDR1 and CDR2: MDHEN and SYDVKM. The ends lost 7 bases at V and 5 bases at J; junction bases unmatched: 4. This clonotype was recorded a few times. Its antigen is as yet unknown. Study-level results: The diversity estimates, figures obtained from one million T cells, were considered underestimates.

The use of a sample-barcoded 5' primer and a J-beta primer mix characterized a second PCR of about 6 to 11 cycles. With 12 random nucleotides, a template-switch adaptor tagged each individual cDNA molecule. From the 5' RACE reads, TCRdb called clonotypes with MiXCR, one entry per CDR3 protein. The sample has about 1,500,000 distinct CDR3 sequences, about 28% seen once. Extracted total RNA amounted to at least 6 micrograms for each sample. The source of this sequence is a woman aged 30 to 39 in good health. The rearrangement uses TRBV28 and TRBJ2-3; 9 nucleotides match TRBD2. Sequencing was performed on blood. For the CDR3, the DNA is TGTGCCAGCACACTAGCGGGCGGAGATACGCAGTATTTT. Protein sequence: CASTLAGGDTQYF.